This T cell receptor beta chain comes out of a study of cytomegalovirus exposure and HLA in healthy donors. Across the whole study: Researchers found that approximately 85% of 398 genotyped donors fell within the Caucasian-associated ancestry cluster. Study-level points and caveats: The study listed some 160 cytomegalovirus-associated TCR beta chains.

The PCR ran on 60 Vbeta and 13 Jbeta primers. This table comes from immunoSEQ multiplex PCR, and its TCRdb copy is limited to in-frame clones, with some not included. This table has 87,000 or so clones, 64% appearing once. This clone turned up a few times. The antigen remains unidentified. The CDR3 length is 14 residues. Germline V gene data show CDR1 as GTSNPN and CDR2 as SVGIG (reference sequence). The J segment lost 2 bases and the V segment lost 0 bases, leaving 4 bases of the junction unmatched. The source is a man in his 60s in good health and CMV-seronegative. Sequencing was performed on PBMCs. The V call is TRBV30, the J call TRBJ2-7, with 7 bases fitting TRBD2. The CDR3 here is CAWSVGGNTYEQYF. The DNA of the CDR3 is TGTGCCTGGAGTGTGGGGGGGAACACCTACGAGCAGTACTTC.